Listed below are T cell receptor beta chains from one sample, sequenced in a study of beta chain features in type 1 diabetes. Profiling relied on immunoSEQ multiplex PCR, and the TCRdb table lists in-frame clones only, not all of them. The sample lists around 41,000 clones, approximately 60% occurring once. Sequencing input: Tregs from blood. The receptors derive from a man younger than 45 with type 1 diabetes. Some clones in this sample may be carry-over from other donors' samples. CDR3s include the opening cysteine and the closing phenylalanine or tryptophan. A D gene is named only where the DNA matches it firmly. Some rows have no size entry. The others give once, few or many, or a class for an expanded clone.

>TRBD2|TRBJ2-1|-|TRBV9
TGTGCCAGCAGCGTAGCGGCGGGGGGATCCAATGAGCAGTTCTTC
CASSVAAGGSNEQFF
>TRBD2|TRBJ2-3|-|TRBV9
TGTGCCAGCAGCGCAGATGGGGGGGTAGCAGATACGCAGTATTTT
CASSADGGVADTQYF
>TRBD2|TRBJ2-1|-|TRBV7-3
TGTGCCAGCAGCTTACTAGCGGGGGGAAACAATGAGCAGTTCTTC
CASSLLAGGNNEQFF
>-|TRBJ2-5|once|TRBV7-8
TGTGCCAGCAGCCCCCTTGTCGAGACCCAGTACTTC
CASSPLVETQYF
>-|TRBJ1-5|once|TRBV18
TGTGCCAGCTCAGATTCAGGGGACCAGCCCCAGCATTTT
CASSDSGDQPQHF
>-|TRBJ2-2|-|TRBV7-2
TGTGCCAGCAGCCTAAGCTTCACTCACACCGGGGAGCTGTTTTTT
CASSLSFTHTGELFF
>TRBD1|TRBJ2-5|once|TRBV18
TGTGCCAGCTCACCATTATCGACAGGGGAGGAGACCCAGTACTTC
CASSPLSTGEETQYF
>-|TRBJ2-5|-|TRBV2
TGTGCCAGCAGTGAAACTAGAGCGGTGACCCAGTACTTC
CASSETRAVTQYF
>TRBD1|TRBJ2-7|-|TRBV29-1
TGCAGCGTCCTCGGTGGGGGACAGCCAAACGAGCAGTACTTC
CSVLGGGQPNEQYF
>TRBD1|TRBJ2-3|-|TRBV7-2
TGTGCCAGCAGCTTCCATGACAGGGTATACACAGATACGCAGTATTTT
CASSFHDRVYTDTQYF
>-|TRBJ2-5|-|TRBV2
TGTGCCAGCAGTAGAGGAGGGACGGAGACCCAGTACTTC
CASSRGGTETQYF
>-|TRBJ1-1|-|TRBV5-1
TGCGCCAGCAGCGCCGGGGGGGTCACTGAAGCTTTCTTT
CASSAGGVTEAFF
>-|TRBJ1-3|-|TRBV21-1
TGTGCCAGCAGCAAAGGGGGGGGGTATGGAAACACCATATATTTT
CASSKGGGYGNTIYF
>-|TRBJ2-7|-|TRBV11-2
TGTGCCAGCAGCTTCGCGAGCTCCTACGAGCAGTACTTC
CASSFASSYEQYF
>TRBD2|TRBJ2-1|few|TRBV28
TGTGCCAGCAGTAGCGGGGGAGGCTTCAATGAGCAGTTCTTC
CASSSGGGFNEQFF
>-|TRBJ1-4|-|TRBV18
TGTGCCAGCTCACCATACGGTGAAAAACTGTTTTTT
CASSPYGEKLFF
>TRBD1|TRBJ1-5|-|TRBV7-8
TGTGCCAGCAGCTTAGCGCCCCCAGGGGGCCGCAATCAGCCCCAGCATTTT
CASSLAPPGGRNQPQHF
>TRBD1|TRBJ1-2|-|TRBV2
TGTGCCAGCAGCCTAGCCCGACAGGGAACGCACGGCTACACCTTC
CASSLARQGTHGYTF
>-|TRBJ2-3|-|TRBV5-1
TGCGCCAGCAGCCGTAGCAGTGCTAGCACAGATACGCAGTATTTT
CASSRSSASTDTQYF
>-|TRBJ2-3|-|TRBV7-7
TGTGCTAGCAGCCGCACAGGGTCGGACACAGATACGCAGTATTTT
CASSRTGSDTDTQYF
>-|TRBJ2-2|-|TRBV11-2
TGTGCCAGCAGCTTAGAATCAGGGACTTGGTCTCCCGGGGAGCTGTTTTTT
CASSLESGTWSPGELFF
>-|TRBJ1-2|-|TRBV28
TGTGCCAGCAGTTGGGGCGGGGCGCAATTCGACGGCTACACCTTC
CASSWGGAQFDGYTF
>-|TRBJ1-5|-|TRBV7-2
TGTGCCAGCAGCCCCGGGAACTATCAGCCCCAGCATTTT
CASSPGNYQPQHF
>-|TRBJ2-1|-|TRBV11-2
TGTGCCAGCAGGCGAACGGGGACTCCTGGAGATGAGCAGTTCTTC
CASRRTGTPGDEQFF
>TRBD1|TRBJ1-5|-|TRBV5-6
TGTGCCAGCAGCTTGGCCTCGACAGGGGTCTCCGAAGGGCCCCAGCATTTT
CASSLASTGVSEGPQHF
>-|TRBJ1-1|-|TRBV7-9
TGTGCCAGCAGCTCCCCGGGGGGGGTGGACACTGAAGCTTTCTTT
CASSSPGGVDTEAFF